What follows describes a single T cell receptor (beta chain). Libraries were prepared by immunoSEQ multiplex PCR; TCRdb keeps only in-frame clonotypes and omits some of them. This sample has about 440,000 clones, with less than 95% found just once. Germline V CDR1 and CDR2: SEHNR, FQNEAQ (reference sequence). Deletions cut 4 bases from V and 1 base from J, with 10 bases between. CDR3 length: 14 residues. This sample is part of a study of Ad26.COV2.S vaccination and SARS-CoV-2 variants. Treatment in this sample: over 15 received Ad26.COV2.S at low or high dose, single or two shots; a few received placebo; per-sample allocation not given. The samples were gathered on day 63 after the first injection of vaccine or placebo.

This rearrangement joins TRBV7-9 to TRBJ1-1; no clear D. The clonotype was recovered from a person aged 18-60 years who received the Ad26.COV2.S COVID-19 vaccine or a placebo. The sample was peripheral blood, taken in a trial of Ad26.COV2.S vaccine versus placebo. CDR3 nucleotide sequence: TGTGCCAGCAGCTGGGTTTTGGGGAACACTGAAGCTTTCTTT. Protein product: CASSWVLGNTEAFF.